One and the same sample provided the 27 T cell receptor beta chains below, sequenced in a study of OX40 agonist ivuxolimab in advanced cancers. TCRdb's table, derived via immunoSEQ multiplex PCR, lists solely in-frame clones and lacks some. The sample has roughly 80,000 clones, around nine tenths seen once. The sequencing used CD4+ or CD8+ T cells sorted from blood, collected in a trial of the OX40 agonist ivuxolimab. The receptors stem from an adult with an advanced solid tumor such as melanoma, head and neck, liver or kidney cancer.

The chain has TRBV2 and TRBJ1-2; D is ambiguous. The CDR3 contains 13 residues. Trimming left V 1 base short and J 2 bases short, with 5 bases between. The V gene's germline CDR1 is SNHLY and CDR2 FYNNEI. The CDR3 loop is CASSEGTNYGYTF. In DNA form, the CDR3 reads TGTGCCAGCAGTGAAGGAACCAACTATGGCTACACCTTC.

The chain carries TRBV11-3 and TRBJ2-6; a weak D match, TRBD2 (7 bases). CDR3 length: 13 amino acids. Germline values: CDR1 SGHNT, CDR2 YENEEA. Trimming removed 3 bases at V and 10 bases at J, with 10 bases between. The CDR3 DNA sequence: TGTGCCAGCAGCTTGGGAGGGACAAACGTCCTGACTTTC. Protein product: CASSLGGTNVLTF.

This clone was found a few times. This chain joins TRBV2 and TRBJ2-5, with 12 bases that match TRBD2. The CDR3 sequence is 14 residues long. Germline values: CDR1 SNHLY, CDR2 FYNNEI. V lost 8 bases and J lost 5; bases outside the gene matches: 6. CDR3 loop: CASASGGALETQYF. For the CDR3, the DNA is TGTGCCAGCGCTAGCGGGGGGGCCCTCGAGACCCAGTACTTC.

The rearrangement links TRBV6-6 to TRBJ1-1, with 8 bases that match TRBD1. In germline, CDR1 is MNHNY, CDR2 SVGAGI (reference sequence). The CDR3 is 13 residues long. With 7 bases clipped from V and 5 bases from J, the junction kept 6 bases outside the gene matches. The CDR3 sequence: CASNRQGSTEAFF. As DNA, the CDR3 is TGTGCCAGCAACCGACAGGGGAGTACTGAAGCTTTCTTT.

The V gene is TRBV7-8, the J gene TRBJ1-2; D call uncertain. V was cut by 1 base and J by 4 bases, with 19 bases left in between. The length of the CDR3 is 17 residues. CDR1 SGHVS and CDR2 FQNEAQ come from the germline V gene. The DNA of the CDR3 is TGTGCCAGCAGCTTAGGAGGGTTCGACCGGGCTAGCTATGGCTACACCTTC. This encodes CASSLGGFDRASYGYTF.

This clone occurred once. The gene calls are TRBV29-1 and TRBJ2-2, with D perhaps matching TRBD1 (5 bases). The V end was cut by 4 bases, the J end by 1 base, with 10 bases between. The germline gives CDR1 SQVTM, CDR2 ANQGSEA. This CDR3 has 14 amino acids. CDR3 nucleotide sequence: TGCAGCGTTGCGCCCGACAGGAACACCGGGGAGCTGTTTTTT. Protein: CSVAPDRNTGELFF.

This CDR3 is CASSLVPSGRAGLHEQYF. DNA of the CDR3: TGTGCCAGCAGCTTAGTGCCTAGCGGGAGGGCCGGTTTGCACGAGCAGTACTTC. The V and J genes are TRBV11-2 and TRBJ2-7, with 12 bases matching TRBD2. The trim removed 1 base at V and 5 bases at J, leaving 12 bases unmatched. CDR1 SGHAT and CDR2 FQNNGV come from the germline V gene. This CDR3 region has 18 residues. The complete variable domain, with remaining parts taken from reference TRBV11-2 and TRBJ2-7, reads EAGVAQSPRYKIIEKRQSVAFWCNPISGHATLYWYQQILGQGPKLLIQFQNNGVVDDSQLPKDRFSAERLKGVDSTLKIQPAKLEDSAVYLCASSLVPSGRAGLHEQYFGPGTRLTVT.

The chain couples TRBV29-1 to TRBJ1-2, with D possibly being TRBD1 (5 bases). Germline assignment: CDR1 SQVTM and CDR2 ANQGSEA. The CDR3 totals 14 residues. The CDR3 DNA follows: TGCAGTGATGGCTCACAGGCACCAGCCTATGGCTACACCTTC. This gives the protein CSDGSQAPAYGYTF. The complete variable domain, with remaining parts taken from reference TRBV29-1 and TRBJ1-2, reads SAVISQKPSRDICQRGTSLTIQCQVDSQVTMMFWYRQQPGQSLTLIATANQGSEATYESGFVIDKFPISRPNLTFSTLTVSNMSPEDSSIYLCSDGSQAPAYGYTFGSGTRLTVV.

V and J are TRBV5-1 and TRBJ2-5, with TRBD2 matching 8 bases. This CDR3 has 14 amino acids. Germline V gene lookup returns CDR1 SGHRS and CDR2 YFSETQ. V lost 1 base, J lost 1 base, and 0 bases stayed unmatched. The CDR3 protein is CASSLRGGQETQYF. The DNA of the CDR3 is TGCGCCAGCAGCTTGCGGGGGGGCCAAGAGACCCAGTACTTC.

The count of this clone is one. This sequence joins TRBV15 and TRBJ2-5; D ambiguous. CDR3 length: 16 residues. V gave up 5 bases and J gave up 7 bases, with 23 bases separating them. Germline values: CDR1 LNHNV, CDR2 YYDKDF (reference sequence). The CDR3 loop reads CATSPRSTGLRRTQYF. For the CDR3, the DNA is TGTGCCACCAGCCCGAGGAGCACCGGGCTCAGGAGGACCCAGTACTTC.

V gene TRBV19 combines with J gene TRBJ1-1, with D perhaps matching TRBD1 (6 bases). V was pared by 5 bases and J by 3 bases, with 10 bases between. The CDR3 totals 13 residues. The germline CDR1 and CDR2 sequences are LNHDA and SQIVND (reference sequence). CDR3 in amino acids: CASSSQGYTEAFF. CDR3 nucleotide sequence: TGTGCCAGTAGTTCACAGGGATACACTGAAGCTTTCTTT.

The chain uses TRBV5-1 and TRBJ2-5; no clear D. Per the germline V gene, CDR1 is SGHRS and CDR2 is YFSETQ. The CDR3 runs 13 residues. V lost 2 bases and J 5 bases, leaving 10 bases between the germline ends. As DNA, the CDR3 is TGCGCCAGCAGCTTCGGTTATAGGGAGACCCAGTACTTC. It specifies CASSFGYRETQYF. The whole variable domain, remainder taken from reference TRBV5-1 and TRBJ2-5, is KAGVTQTPRYLIKTRGQQVTLSCSPISGHRSVSWYQQTPGQGLQFLFEYFSETQRNKGNFPGRFSGRQFSNSRSEMNVSTLELGDSALYLCASSFGYRETQYFGPGTRLLVL.

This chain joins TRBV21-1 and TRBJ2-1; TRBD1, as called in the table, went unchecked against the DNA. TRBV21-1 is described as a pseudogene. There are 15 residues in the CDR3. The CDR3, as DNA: TGTGCCAGCAGCCGAACAGGGACCGACTACAATGAGCAGTTCTTC. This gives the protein CASSRTGTDYNEQFF.

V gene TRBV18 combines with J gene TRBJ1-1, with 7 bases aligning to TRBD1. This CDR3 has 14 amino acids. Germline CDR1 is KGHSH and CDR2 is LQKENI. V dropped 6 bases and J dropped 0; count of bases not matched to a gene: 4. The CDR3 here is CASSRDSLNTEAFF. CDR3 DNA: TGTGCCAGCTCTCGGGACAGTCTGAACACTGAAGCTTTCTTT.

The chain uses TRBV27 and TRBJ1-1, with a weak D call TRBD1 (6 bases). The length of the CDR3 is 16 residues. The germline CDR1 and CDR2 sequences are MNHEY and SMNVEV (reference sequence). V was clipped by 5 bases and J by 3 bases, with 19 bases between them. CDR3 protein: CASSATGTVFYTEAFF. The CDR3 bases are TGTGCCAGCAGTGCTACAGGGACCGTTTTCTACACTGAAGCTTTCTTT.

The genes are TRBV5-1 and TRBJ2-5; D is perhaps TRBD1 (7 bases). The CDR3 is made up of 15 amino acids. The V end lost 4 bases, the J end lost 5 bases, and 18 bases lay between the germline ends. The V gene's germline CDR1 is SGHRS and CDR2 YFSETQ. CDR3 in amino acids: CASSPRQGGGETQYF. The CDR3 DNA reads TGCGCCAGCAGCCCCCGACAGGGAGGCGGGGAGACCCAGTACTTC.

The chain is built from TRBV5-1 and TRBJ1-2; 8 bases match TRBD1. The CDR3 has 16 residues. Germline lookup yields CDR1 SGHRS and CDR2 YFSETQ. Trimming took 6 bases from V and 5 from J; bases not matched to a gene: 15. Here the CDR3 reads CASTPDRTGPLYGYTF. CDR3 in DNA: TGCGCCAGCACCCCCGACAGGACAGGGCCGTTATATGGCTACACCTTC.

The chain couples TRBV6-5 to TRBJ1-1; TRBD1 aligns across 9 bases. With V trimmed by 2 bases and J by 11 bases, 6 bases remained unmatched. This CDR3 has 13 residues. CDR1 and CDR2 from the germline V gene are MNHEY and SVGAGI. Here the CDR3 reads CASSYGQGLEAFF. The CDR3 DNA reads TGTGCCAGCAGTTACGGACAGGGGTTGGAGGCTTTCTTT.

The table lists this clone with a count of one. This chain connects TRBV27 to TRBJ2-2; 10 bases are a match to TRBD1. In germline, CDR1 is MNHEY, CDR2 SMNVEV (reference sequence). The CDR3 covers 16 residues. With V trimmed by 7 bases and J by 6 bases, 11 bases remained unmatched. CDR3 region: CASTRGDRGGAGELFF. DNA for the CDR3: TGTGCCAGCACCCGGGGGGACAGGGGTGGTGCCGGGGAGCTGTTTTTT.

The CDR3 loop reads CASSLDGEGSTDTQYF. Written as DNA, the CDR3 is TGCGCCAGCAGCTTGGATGGGGAGGGGAGCACAGATACGCAGTATTTT. The V call is TRBV5-1, the J call TRBJ2-3; 7 positions match TRBD2. This CDR3 comprises 16 residues. Trimming cost V 0 bases and J 0 bases; bases outside gene matches: 4. Per germline, CDR1 SGHRS and CDR2 YFSETQ.

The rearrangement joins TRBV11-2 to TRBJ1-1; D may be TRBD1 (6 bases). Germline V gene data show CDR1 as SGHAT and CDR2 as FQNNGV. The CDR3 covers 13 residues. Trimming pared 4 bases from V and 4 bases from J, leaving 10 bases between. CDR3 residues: CASSSTRGTEAFF. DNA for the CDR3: TGTGCCAGCAGCTCCACCAGGGGCACTGAAGCTTTCTTT.

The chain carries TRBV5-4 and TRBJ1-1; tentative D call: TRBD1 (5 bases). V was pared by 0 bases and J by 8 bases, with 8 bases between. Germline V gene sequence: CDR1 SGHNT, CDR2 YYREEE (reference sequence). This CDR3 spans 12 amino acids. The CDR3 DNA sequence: TGTGCCAGCAGCTTGGGGAGGACAGAAGCTTTCTTT. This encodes CASSLGRTEAFF.

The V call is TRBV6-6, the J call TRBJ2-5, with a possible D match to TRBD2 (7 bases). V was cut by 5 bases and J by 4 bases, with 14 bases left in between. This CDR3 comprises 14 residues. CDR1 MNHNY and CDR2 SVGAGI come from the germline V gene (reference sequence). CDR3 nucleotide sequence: TGTGCCAGCAGTAGGGGGGGTTTGGGAGAGACCCAGTACTTC. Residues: CASSRGGLGETQYF.

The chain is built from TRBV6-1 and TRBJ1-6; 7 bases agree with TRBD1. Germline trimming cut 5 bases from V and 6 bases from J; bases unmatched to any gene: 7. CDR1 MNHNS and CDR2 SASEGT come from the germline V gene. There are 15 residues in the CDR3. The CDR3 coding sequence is TGTGCCAGCAGTCTACAGGGGAATTTTAATTCACCCCTCCACTTT. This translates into CASSLQGNFNSPLHF.

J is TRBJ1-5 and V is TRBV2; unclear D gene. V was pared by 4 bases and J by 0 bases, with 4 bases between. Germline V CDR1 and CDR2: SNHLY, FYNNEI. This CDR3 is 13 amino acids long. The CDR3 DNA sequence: TGTGCCAGCAGTGTGGATAGCAATCAGCCCCAGCATTTT. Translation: CASSVDSNQPQHF. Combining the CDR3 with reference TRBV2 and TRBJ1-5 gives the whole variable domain EPEVTQTPSHQVTQMGQEVILRCVPISNHLYFYWYRQILGQKVEFLVSFYNNEISEKSEIFDDQFSVERPDGSNFTLKIRSTKLEDSAMYFCASSVDSNQPQHFGDGTRLSIL.

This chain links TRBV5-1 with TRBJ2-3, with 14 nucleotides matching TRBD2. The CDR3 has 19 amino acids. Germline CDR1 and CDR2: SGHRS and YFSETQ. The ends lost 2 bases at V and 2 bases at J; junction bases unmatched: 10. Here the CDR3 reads CASSLEPGLAGENTDTQYF. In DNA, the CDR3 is TGCGCCAGCAGCTTAGAACCGGGACTAGCGGGGGAGAACACAGATACGCAGTATTTT.

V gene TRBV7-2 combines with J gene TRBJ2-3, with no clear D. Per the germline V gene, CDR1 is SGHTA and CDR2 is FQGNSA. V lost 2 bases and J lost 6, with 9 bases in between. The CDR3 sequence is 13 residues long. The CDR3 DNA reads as TGTGCCAGCAGCTTAAGCTCCCAGGATACGCAGTATTTT. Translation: CASSLSSQDTQYF.